This is a list of T cell receptor beta chains from one sample in a study of shared clonotypes between healthy human individuals. Assay: immunoSEQ multiplex PCR; the TCRdb copy retains only in-frame clones and omits some. The sample includes over 950,000 clones, approximately 75% seen only once; the top ten take over 0.8%. The sample taken for sequencing was memory CD4+ T cells from PBMCs. The source is a man younger than 30 in good health. Some clones in this sample may be carry-over from other donors' samples. The CDR3 runs from the conserved cysteine through the conserved F or W. Fields, in order: D gene, clone size, J gene, V gene, CDR3 protein, CDR3 DNA. D genes are given only for firm matches. Only some rows state a clone size, as once, few, many or a class for expanded clones.

>TRBD1|NA|TRBJ2-3|TRBV9
CASSFGLGGGTDTQYF
TGTGCCAGCAGCTTTGGGCTAGGGGGCGGCACAGATACGCAGTATTTT
>NA|NA|TRBJ2-7|TRBV18
CASSPPTGSYEQYF
TGTGCCAGCTCACCACCCACAGGGAGCTACGAGCAGTACTTC
>TRBD1|NA|TRBJ1-5|TRBV28
CASSAAGGRNQPQHF
TGTGCCAGCAGTGCCGCAGGGGGCCGCAATCAGCCCCAGCATTTT
>TRBD1|NA|TRBJ2-1|TRBV6-1
CASSPRQGPYNEQFF
TGTGCCAGCAGTCCCCGACAGGGCCCCTACAATGAGCAGTTCTTC
>NA|NA|TRBJ2-2|TRBV23-1
CAVPRWLVGTGELFF
TGCGCCGTCCCCAGATGGTTGGTGGGCACCGGGGAGCTGTTTTTT
>NA|NA|TRBJ1-2|TRBV28
CASSRGEPGDGYTF
TGTGCCAGCAGCCGGGGGGAGCCCGGAGATGGCTACACCTTC
>NA|NA|TRBJ1-3|TRBV29-1
CSARTSGNTIYF
TGCAGCGCAAGAACTTCTGGAAACACCATATATTTT
>NA|NA|TRBJ1-2|TRBV28
CASSSRGYTF
TGTGCCAGCAGTTCCCGGGGCTACACCTTC
>TRBD2|NA|TRBJ2-6|TRBV28
CASSSQGAGVSGANVLTF
TGTGCCAGCAGTTCCCAGGGAGCGGGGGTCTCTGGGGCCAACGTCCTGACTTTC
>NA|NA|TRBJ2-5|TRBV18
CASSKGGTEETQYF
TGTGCCAGCTCCAAGGGGGGGACCGAAGAGACCCAGTACTTC
>TRBD1|NA|TRBJ1-4|TRBV4-1
CASSQPIRDRVSWFEKLFF
TGCGCCAGCAGCCAGCCTATCCGGGACAGGGTGTCTTGGTTTGAAAAACTGTTTTTT
>NA|few|TRBJ1-5|TRBV27
CASRGYLGDQPQHF
TGTGCCAGCAGGGGCTACCTTGGGGATCAGCCCCAGCATTTT
>NA|NA|TRBJ2-5|TRBV30
CAAKGGQETQYF
TGTGCCGCAAAGGGGGGCCAAGAGACCCAGTACTTC
>TRBD1|few|TRBJ2-3|TRBV5-1
CASSSTGGVSPDTQYF
TGCGCCAGCAGCTCCACAGGGGGAGTTTCCCCAGATACGCAGTATTTT
>NA|few|TRBJ1-2|TRBV5-4
CASSSDSYGYTF
TGTGCCAGCAGCTCGGACAGCTATGGCTACACCTTC
>NA|NA|TRBJ2-3|TRBV2
CASSERGDTQYF
TGTGCCAGCAGTGAAAGGGGAGATACGCAGTATTTT
>TRBD2|NA|TRBJ2-7|TRBV7-9
CASSLSAGGHPYF
TGTGCCAGCAGCTTATCCGCGGGAGGGCATCCGTACTTC
>NA|NA|TRBJ2-5|TRBV5-1
CASSPGEQETQYF
TGCGCCAGCAGCCCCGGTGAACAAGAGACCCAGTACTTC
>NA|once|TRBJ2-5|TRBV6-5
CASIYSETQYF
TGTGCCAGCATCTACTCCGAAACCCAGTACTTC
>NA|few|TRBJ1-2|TRBV11-2
CASSLAMSGYNYGYTF
TGTGCCAGCAGCTTAGCAATGTCCGGATATAACTATGGCTACACCTTC
>NA|NA|TRBJ2-2|TRBV2
CASTLVSGFGELFF
TGTGCCAGCACCTTAGTTAGCGGCTTCGGGGAGCTGTTTTTT
>NA|NA|TRBJ2-5|TRBV25-1
CASSERGADETQYF
TGTGCCAGCAGTGAACGGGGGGCGGACGAGACCCAGTACTTC
>TRBD1|few|TRBJ1-3|TRBV18
CASSPQDRAFSGNTIYF
TGTGCCAGCTCACCGCAGGACAGGGCGTTCTCTGGAAACACCATATATTTT
>TRBD2|NA|TRBJ2-3|TRBV18
CASSPPSSSGNTDTQYF
TGTGCCAGCTCACCACCGTCATCTAGCGGAAACACAGATACGCAGTATTTT
>NA|few|TRBJ1-2|TRBV4-3
CASSQVTVTGNGYTF
TGCGCCAGCAGCCAAGTTACAGTCACGGGAAATGGCTACACCTTC
>TRBD2|NA|TRBJ2-3|TRBV7-9
CASSLAGGLASPTDTQYF
TGTGCCAGCAGCTTGGCGGGCGGACTAGCGTCACCCACAGATACGCAGTATTTT
>NA|NA|TRBJ1-1|TRBV7-2
CASSLGQGRYTEAFF
TGTGCCAGCAGCTTAGGGCAAGGCAGGTACACTGAAGCTTTCTTT
>NA|NA|TRBJ2-2|TRBV6-1
CASSGYNTGELFF
TGTGCCAGCAGTGGATATAACACCGGGGAGCTGTTTTTT
>TRBD2|NA|TRBJ2-7|TRBV28
CASGTSGREGQYF
TGTGCCAGCGGGACTAGCGGAAGAGAGGGGCAGTACTTC
>NA|NA|TRBJ2-3|TRBV4-2
CASSQAGRSGADTQYF
TGTGCCAGCAGCCAAGCTGGACGGTCAGGCGCAGATACGCAGTATTTT
>TRBD2|many|TRBJ2-3|TRBV25-1
CASSETSMTTDTQYF
TGTGCCAGCAGTGAGACTAGCATGACGACAGATACGCAGTATTTT
>TRBD2|few|TRBJ2-3|TRBV7-6
CASSSSGGSTDTQYF
TGTGCCAGCAGCTCTAGCGGAGGGAGCACAGATACGCAGTATTTT
>TRBD2|NA|TRBJ2-1|TRBV2
CASRFGGTGTSGRRNEQFF
TGTGCCAGCAGATTTGGGGGGACCGGGACTAGCGGGAGACGTAATGAGCAGTTCTTC
>NA|NA|TRBJ1-2|TRBV10-3
CAINGGGNYGYTF
TGTGCCATCAATGGGGGAGGTAACTATGGCTACACCTTC